This T cell receptor beta chain was observed in a study of CD4 T cells in lung cancer (dated by TCRdb to 2018 to 2020). Turning to the overall study: To find responses to candidate mutation-encoded neoepitopes, the study screened blood T cells from NSCLC patients and isolated neoantigen-specific CD4+ T-cell clones and TCRs. A few patients undergoing curative-intent resections for stage I-III non-small cell lung cancer provided the tumor and non-adjacent lung tissue. The patients who underwent resection had lung adenocarcinoma or squamous cell carcinoma, were aged 60 to 69 when blood was donated, and were mostly former smokers. Treatments received by the patients before blood donation included platinum chemotherapy, and some patients received nivolumab or pembrolizumab. Deep sequencing of TCRB was used to follow the frequency of neoantigen-specific clonotypes in tumor resections, non-adjacent lung and cultured T-cell products. Summary of the overall study and its limitations: Some blood-derived responses might reflect in vitro priming of naive T cells or cross-reactivity rather than memory responses to the cancer.

The germline V gene specifies MDHEN as CDR1 and SYDVKM as CDR2. From cysteine to phenylalanine, the CDR3 is 11 amino acids long. The read is trimmed to its CDR3 DNA, 33 bases read in frame from base 1. V loses 8 bases of germline sequence and J loses 5 bases, and the interval between the two ends is 10 bases. Library preparation used the immunoSEQ multiplex PCR assay. DNA was isolated with Qiagen DNeasy or QIAamp micro DNA kits and TCRB sequenced with the Adaptive Biotechnology human TCRB sequencing kit. An Illumina MiSeq was used to sequence the TCRB libraries. The authors processed their data as follows. TCRB sequence data were analyzed with the kit provider's software, and tumor enrichment of clonotype templates was tested with Fisher's exact test. As stored in TCRdb, this immuneACCESS dataset retains in-frame rearrangements with V and J assigned. A fraction of the clones does not appear; measured against another copy, unresolved V genes explain less than half of the discrepancy, and the remainder lacks a known reason. V, J and clone size were drawn from that table, and D and trimming were deduced from the DNA. This sample is represented by roughly 4,500 clones; around two thirds of them were singletons. 16% of the sample comes from the top ten.

In regard to this clone: What this receptor recognizes is not known. Per-base quality was not reported, and no clone a single base away is much larger than it.

The sequenced sample consisted of lung tumor tissue. This clonotype originated in a man aged 55 to 70 with non-small cell lung cancer. The chain couples TRBV28 to TRBJ2-7; TRBD2 is perhaps the D gene, given 5 matching bases. At the DNA level, the sequence is TGTGCCAGCCTCCCAGCGGACGAGCAGTACTTC. It is translated as CASLPADEQYF.